The 5 T cell receptor beta chains presented below share a single source sample, sequenced in a study of cytomegalovirus exposure and HLA in healthy donors. PCR employed 60 Vbeta and 13 Jbeta primers. Only in-frame clones appear in the TCRdb table, and some are missing; sequencing was by immunoSEQ multiplex PCR. The sample lists around 110,000 clones, approximately 70% seen once, with 0.85% to 0.9% in the top ten. Sequencing was done on a sample of PBMCs. The receptor set was obtained from a woman under 40 in good health and CMV-seronegative.

This chain uses TRBV6-5 with TRBJ2-1; 7 positions match TRBD2. Germline V CDR1 and CDR2: MNHEY, SVGAGI. The length of the CDR3 is 15 residues. V trimming: 6 bases; J trimming: 0 bases; junction bases outside the gene matches: 5. The chain's CDR3 is CASRPRTSSYNEQFF. CDR3 sequence (DNA): TGTGCCAGCAGACCCCGGACTAGCTCCTACAATGAGCAGTTCTTC.

The CDR3 reads CASRGVGQAGYGYTF. CDR3 sequence (DNA): TGTGCCAGCAGAGGGGTCGGACAGGCAGGCTATGGCTACACCTTC. The chain is built from TRBV6-6 and TRBJ1-2; TRBD1 matches 7 bases. The ends lost 6 bases at V and 4 bases at J; junction bases unmatched: 11. There are 15 residues in the CDR3. Germline assignment: CDR1 MNHNY and CDR2 SVGAGI (reference sequence).

The chain employs TRBV30 and TRBJ2-5; D unresolved. The germline gives CDR1 GTSNPN, CDR2 SVGIG (reference sequence). V shed 3 bases and J shed 0 bases, with 14 bases lying between them. This CDR3 contains 15 residues. CDR3 sequence reads: CAWRGMSLNQETQYF. In DNA, the CDR3 is TGTGCCTGGAGAGGAATGTCACTAAACCAAGAGACCCAGTACTTC.

The CDR3 protein is CASSLTSGRAGGPYNEQFF. CDR3 DNA: TGTGCCAGCAGCTTAACTAGCGGCCGAGCGGGGGGGCCCTACAATGAGCAGTTCTTC. This chain uses TRBV7-3 with TRBJ2-1, with 10 bases fitting TRBD2. The CDR3 is made up of 19 amino acids. Germline V gene lookup returns CDR1 SGHTA and CDR2 FQGTGA. Trimming at V came to 0 bases and at J to 2 bases, leaving 10 bases not matched to a gene.

V gene TRBV9 combines with J gene TRBJ2-7; D is perhaps TRBD2 (6 bases). The germline V gene encodes CDR1 SGDLS and CDR2 YYNGEE. This CDR3 region has 15 residues. V was clipped by 2 bases and J by 1 base, with 13 bases between them. CDR3: CASSVYPGASYEQYF. The CDR3 coding sequence is TGTGCCAGCAGCGTCTACCCGGGAGCATCCTACGAGCAGTACTTC.